The TCR beta chain under discussion was sequenced for a study of CD8+ T cells in alopecia areata. Study-wide results and limits: Lesional tissue from the scalp (especially in alopecia totalis/universalis) showed higher clonality than normal scalp. The study found TCR sharing across patients less clear than in mice, possibly for HLA reasons. Because one nonresponder was included, the link of baseline CD8+ expansion to response is considered uncertain.

Germline trimming cut 5 bases from V and 6 bases from J; bases unmatched to any gene: 3. This CDR3 is 14 amino acids long. Germline V CDR1 and CDR2: MNHEY, SVGAGI. In each case, RNA was isolated and then reverse transcribed into cDNA as the sequencing template. Libraries were prepared by immunoSEQ multiplex PCR; TCRdb keeps only in-frame clonotypes and omits some of them. The data show roughly 110,000 clones, about 60% seen once. Concerning this clone: Its antigen is not identified.

The treatment denotes: oral pan-JAK inhibitor, 5-10 mg twice daily. The chain joins TRBV6-5 to TRBJ2-2, with TRBD1 identical over 10 bases. The input for sequencing was CD8+ T cells sorted from blood, taken at week 24, from a patient treated with tofacitinib. This TCR derives from a human donor with alopecia areata. The DNA for the CDR3 is TGTGCCAGCAGTCAAGGACAGGGGGCCGGGGAGCTGTTTTTT. Its translation is CASSQGQGAGELFF.